This TCR beta chain was found in a study of blood T cell repertoires in COVID-19. Overall study context: The United States, Italy and Spain supplied acute and convalescent COVID-19 samples. Nucleic acid was either cDNA or gDNA, and it came from T cells, B-cell-depleted T cells, or PBMCs.

Regarding this clone: Other nucleotide sequences in the sample specify the same CDR3.

Source study methods: Estimation of nucleated cell counts relied on the amplification of reference gene primers. Method: immunoSEQ multiplex PCR; TCRdb's copy keeps in-frame clones and lacks some. V, J and clone size were drawn from that table, and D and trimming were deduced from the DNA. The sample holds about 240,000 clones, 88% seen once. The receptor was derived from a woman in her 40s who had recovered from COVID-19. Sequencing input: peripheral blood.

The CDR3 bases are TGTGCCAGCAGCCAGGGGACAGGGGGTGGCTACACCTTC. It specifies CASSQGTGGGYTF. The chain has TRBV5-6 and TRBJ1-2, with TRBD1 matching 11 bases. The V segment lost 4 bases and the J segment 7 bases; nucleotides outside the gene matches: 3. Germline assignment: CDR1 SGHDT and CDR2 YYEEEE. The CDR3 has 13 residues.